This TCR beta chain was found in a study of CD8 T cells in ankylosing spondylitis. Whole-study findings and limits: Some of the motif variants had earlier been found in reactive arthritis patients' fluid and blood. Disease-linked clones reportedly concentrated significantly in matched ankylosing spondylitis synovial fluid. Made up of eight or nine highly homologous variants, a TCR beta motif appeared characteristic of ankylosing spondylitis blood.

The CDR3 totals 12 residues. The germline V gene encodes CDR1 DFQATT and CDR2 SNEGSKA (reference sequence). On this clonotype: Its target is unknown.

Preparation of TCR beta libraries was done by quantitative 5'-RACE with molecular barcodes. One entry per CDR3 protein, called by TCRdb with MiXCR from the 5' RACE reads. The sample shows roughly 450,000 distinct CDR3 sequences, roughly 27% of them seen only once. The gene calls are TRBV20-1 and TRBJ2-3; D unclear. The source of this sequence is a male donor with ankylosing spondylitis. The sequencing input was blood, either unsorted or a sorted T cell fraction (not recorded which). CDR3 amino acids: CTTADSTDTQYF. CDR3 coding DNA: TGCACCACGGCGGATAGCACAGATACGCAGTATTTT.